This T cell receptor beta chain was found in a study of low-dose radiotherapy and immunotherapy resistance in tumors. For the study at large: Intravenous nivolumab 240 mg every two weeks plus ipilimumab 1 mg/kg every six weeks was given to patients.

This clonotype turned up a few times. The CDR3 runs 16 residues. V lost 6 bases to trimming and J lost 6 bases; unmatched junction nucleotides: 14. CDR1 MNHEY and CDR2 SMNVEV come from the germline V gene (reference sequence). Time point described: before trial treatment. cDNA synthesis used a TRAV/TRBV-specific primer set for both chains. It was with a constant-region primer and a V-primer adapter that TCRs were amplified over approximately 20 PCR cycles. TCRdb analysed the reads with MiXCR anew, one entry per CDR3 protein. The table records under 90,000 distinct CDR3 sequences, 15% to 20% of them present only once.

The sequencing here drew on PBMCs, taken before treatment. The V call is TRBV27, the J call TRBJ2-3; 8 bases line up with TRBD2. This clonotype was obtained from a male donor with prostate cancer. This CDR3 is CASSRGVAGWGDTQYF. The CDR3 nucleotides read TGTGCCAGCAGCCGCGGGGTAGCGGGGTGGGGGGATACGCAGTATTTT.